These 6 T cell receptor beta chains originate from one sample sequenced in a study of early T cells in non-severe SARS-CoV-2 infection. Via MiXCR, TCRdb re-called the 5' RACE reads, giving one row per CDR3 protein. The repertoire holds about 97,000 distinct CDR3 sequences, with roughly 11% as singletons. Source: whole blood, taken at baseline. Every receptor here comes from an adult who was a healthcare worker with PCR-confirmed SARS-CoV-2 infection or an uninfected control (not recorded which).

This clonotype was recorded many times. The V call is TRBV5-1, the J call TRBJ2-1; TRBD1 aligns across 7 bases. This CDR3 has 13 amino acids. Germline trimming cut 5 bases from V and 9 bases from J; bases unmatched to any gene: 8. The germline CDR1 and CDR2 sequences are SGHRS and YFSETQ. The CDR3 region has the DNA TGCGCCAGCAGTTTCGACAGGGAAGCTGAGCAGTTCTTC. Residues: CASSFDREAEQFF.

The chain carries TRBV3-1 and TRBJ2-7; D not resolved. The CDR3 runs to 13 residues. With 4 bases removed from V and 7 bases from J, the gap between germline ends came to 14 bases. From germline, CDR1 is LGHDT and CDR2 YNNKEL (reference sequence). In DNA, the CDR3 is TGTGCCAGCAGCCTCCCTCGCGGCCGGGAGCAGTACTTC. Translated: CASSLPRGREQYF.

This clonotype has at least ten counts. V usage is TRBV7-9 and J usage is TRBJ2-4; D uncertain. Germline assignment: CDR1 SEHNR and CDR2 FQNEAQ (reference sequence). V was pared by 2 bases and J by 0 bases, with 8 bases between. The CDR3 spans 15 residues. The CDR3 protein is CASSLYPLAKNIQYF. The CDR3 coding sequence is TGTGCCAGCAGCTTATACCCCTTAGCCAAAAACATTCAGTACTTC. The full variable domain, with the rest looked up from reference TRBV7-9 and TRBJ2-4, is DTGVSQNPRHKITKRGQNVTFRCDPISEHNRLYWYRQTLGQGPEFLTYFQNEAQLEKSRLLSDRFSAERPKGSFSTLEIQRTEQGDSAMYLCASSLYPLAKNIQYFGAGTRLSVL.

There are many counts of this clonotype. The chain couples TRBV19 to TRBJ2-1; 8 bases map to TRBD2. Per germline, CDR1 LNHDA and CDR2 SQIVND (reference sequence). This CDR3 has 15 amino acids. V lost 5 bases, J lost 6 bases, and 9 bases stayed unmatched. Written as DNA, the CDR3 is TGTGCCAGTAGTTCTCCGGGGGGGCTCGGCAATGAGCAGTTCTTC. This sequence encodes CASSSPGGLGNEQFF.

CDR3 loop: CASSVTGRTEAFF. CDR3 DNA: TGTGCCAGCAGCGTCACAGGGAGGACTGAAGCTTTCTTT. The V gene is TRBV9, the J gene TRBJ1-1; perhaps TRBD1 as D (6 bases). Germline V CDR1 and CDR2: SGDLS, YYNGEE. V was clipped by 2 bases and J by 5 bases, with 10 bases between them. CDR3 length: 13 amino acids.

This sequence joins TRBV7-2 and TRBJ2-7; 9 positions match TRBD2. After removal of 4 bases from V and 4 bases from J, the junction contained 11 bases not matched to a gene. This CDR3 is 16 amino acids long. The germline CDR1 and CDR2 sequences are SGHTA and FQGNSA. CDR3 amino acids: CASSSAIESGRYEQYF. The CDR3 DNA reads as TGTGCCAGCAGCTCCGCGATTGAGAGCGGGAGGTACGAGCAGTACTTC. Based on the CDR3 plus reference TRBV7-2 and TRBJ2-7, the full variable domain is GAGVSQSPSNKVTEKGKDVELRCDPISGHTALYWYRQSLGQGLEFLIYFQGNSAPDKSGLPSDRFSAERTGGSVSTLTIQRTQQEDSAVYLCASSSAIESGRYEQYFGPGTRLTVT.